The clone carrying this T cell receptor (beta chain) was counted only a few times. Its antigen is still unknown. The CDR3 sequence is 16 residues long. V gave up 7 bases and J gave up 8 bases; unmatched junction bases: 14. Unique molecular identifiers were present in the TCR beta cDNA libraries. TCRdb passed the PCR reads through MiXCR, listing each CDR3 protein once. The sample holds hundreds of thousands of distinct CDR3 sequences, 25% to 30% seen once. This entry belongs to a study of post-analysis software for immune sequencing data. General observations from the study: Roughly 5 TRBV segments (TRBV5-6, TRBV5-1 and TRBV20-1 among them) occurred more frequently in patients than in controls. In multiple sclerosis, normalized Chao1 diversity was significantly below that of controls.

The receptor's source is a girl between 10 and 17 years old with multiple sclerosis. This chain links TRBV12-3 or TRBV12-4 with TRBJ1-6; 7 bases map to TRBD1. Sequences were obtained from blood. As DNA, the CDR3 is TGTGCCAGCAAACTCGGACAGGAACACAATGATTCACCCCTCCACTTT. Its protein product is CASKLGQEHNDSPLHF.